The sample holds one count of the clone carrying this TCR beta chain. The antigen remains unidentified. The data originate from a study of siplizumab effects on memory and regulatory T cells. Study-level results: Whether proliferating Tregs in siplizumab cultures suppress was not functionally confirmed. In unstimulated cells, naive T cells appeared more diverse than memory T cells and seemed major alloresponse contributors.

For a few donor pairs, CD4+ naive/memory and CD8+ naive/effector-memory/TEMRA unstimulated subsets were also sequenced. TCRdb keeps only in-frame clones here, not all; method: immunoSEQ multiplex PCR. The sample has tens of thousands of clones, around 97% seen once. This CDR3 has 14 amino acids. V gave up 4 bases and J gave up 2 bases; unmatched junction bases: 4. Germline CDR1 reads LGHNA; CDR2 reads YSLEER. The rearrangement uses TRBV4-3 and TRBJ2-7, with 8 nucleotides matching TRBD2. The sample was naive CD8+ T cells sorted from blood. This receptor was identified in a human donor in good health. The chain's CDR3 is CASSRETSAYEQYF. The CDR3 coding sequence is TGCGCCAGCAGCCGGGAGACTAGCGCCTACGAGCAGTACTTC.